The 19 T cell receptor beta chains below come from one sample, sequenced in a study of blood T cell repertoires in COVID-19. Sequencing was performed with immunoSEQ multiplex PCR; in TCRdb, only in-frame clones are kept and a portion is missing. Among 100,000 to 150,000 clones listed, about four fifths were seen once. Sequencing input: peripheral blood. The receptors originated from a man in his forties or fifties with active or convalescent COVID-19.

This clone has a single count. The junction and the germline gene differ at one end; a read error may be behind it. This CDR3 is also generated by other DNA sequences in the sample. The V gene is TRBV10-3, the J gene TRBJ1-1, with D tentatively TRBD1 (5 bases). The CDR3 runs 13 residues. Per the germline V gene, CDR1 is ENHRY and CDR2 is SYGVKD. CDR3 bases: TGTGCCGAACACAGGAATCCGAACACTGAAGCTTTCTTC. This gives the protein CAEHRNPNTEAFF.

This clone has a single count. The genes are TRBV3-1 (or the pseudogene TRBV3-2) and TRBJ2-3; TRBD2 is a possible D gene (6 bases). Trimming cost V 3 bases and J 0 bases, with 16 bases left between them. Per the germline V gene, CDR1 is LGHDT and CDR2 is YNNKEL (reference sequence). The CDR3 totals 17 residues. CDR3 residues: CASSHSGSGTSTDTQYF. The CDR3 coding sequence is TGTGCCAGCAGCCATAGCGGTTCAGGGACGAGCACAGATACGCAGTATTTT.

The CDR3 sequence is CASSEGTDLRDTEAFF. The CDR3 region has the DNA TGTGCCAGCAGCGAGGGGACAGACCTCAGAGACACTGAAGCTTTCTTT. The genes are TRBV9 and TRBJ1-1; TRBD1 matches 7 bases. Trimming cost V 3 bases and J 3 bases; bases outside gene matches: 11. Germline V gives CDR1 SGDLS, CDR2 YYNGEE. The CDR3 totals 16 residues.

The DNA for the CDR3 is TGTGCCATCCAGGACAGCTACACTTCTAACTATGGCTACACCTTC. Its protein product is CAIQDSYTSNYGYTF. This rearrangement joins TRBV10-3 to TRBJ1-2, with TRBD1 as a possible D gene (6 bases). Germline V gene sequence: CDR1 ENHRY, CDR2 SYGVKD. V lost 8 bases, J lost 0 bases, and 16 bases lay in between. There are 15 residues in the CDR3.

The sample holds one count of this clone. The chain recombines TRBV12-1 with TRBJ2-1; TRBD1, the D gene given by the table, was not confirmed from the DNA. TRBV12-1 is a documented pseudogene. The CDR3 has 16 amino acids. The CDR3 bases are TGTGCCAGCAGCTACAAAGGGGGAAGCTCCTACAATGAGCAGTTCTTC. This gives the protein CASSYKGGSSYNEQFF.

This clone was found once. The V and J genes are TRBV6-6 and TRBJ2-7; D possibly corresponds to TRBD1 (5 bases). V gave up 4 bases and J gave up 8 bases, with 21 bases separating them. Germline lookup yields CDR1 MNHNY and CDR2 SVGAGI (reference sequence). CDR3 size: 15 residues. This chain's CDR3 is CASSLGDGAVPKQYF. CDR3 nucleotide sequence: TGTGCCAGCAGTTTAGGAGATGGGGCGGTCCCCAAGCAGTACTTC.

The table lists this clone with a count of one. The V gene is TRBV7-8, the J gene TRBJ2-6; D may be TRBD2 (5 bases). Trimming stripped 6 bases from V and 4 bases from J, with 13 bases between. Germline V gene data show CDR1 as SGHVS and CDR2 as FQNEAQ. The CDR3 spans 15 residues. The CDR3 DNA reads TGTGCCAGCAGAGTTGGAGGTTCCGGGGCCAACGTCCTGACTTTC. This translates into CASRVGGSGANVLTF.

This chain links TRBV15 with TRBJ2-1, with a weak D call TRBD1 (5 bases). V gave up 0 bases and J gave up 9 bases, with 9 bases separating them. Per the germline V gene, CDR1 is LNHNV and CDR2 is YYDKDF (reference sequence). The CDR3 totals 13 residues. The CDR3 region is CATSRDQGSEQFF. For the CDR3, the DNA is TGTGCCACCAGCAGAGATCAGGGCAGTGAGCAGTTCTTC.

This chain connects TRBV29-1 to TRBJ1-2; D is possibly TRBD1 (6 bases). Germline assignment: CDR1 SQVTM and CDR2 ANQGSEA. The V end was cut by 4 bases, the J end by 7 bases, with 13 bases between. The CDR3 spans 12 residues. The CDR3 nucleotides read TGCAGCGTTGTAGAACAGGGCACTGGCTACACCTTC. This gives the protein CSVVEQGTGYTF.

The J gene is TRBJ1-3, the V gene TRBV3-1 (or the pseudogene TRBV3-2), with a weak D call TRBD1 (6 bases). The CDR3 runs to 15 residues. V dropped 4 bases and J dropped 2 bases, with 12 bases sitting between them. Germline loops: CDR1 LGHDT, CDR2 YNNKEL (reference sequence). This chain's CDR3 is CASSPWEGAGNTIYF. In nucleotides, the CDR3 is TGTGCCAGCAGCCCATGGGAGGGGGCTGGAAACACCATATATTTT.

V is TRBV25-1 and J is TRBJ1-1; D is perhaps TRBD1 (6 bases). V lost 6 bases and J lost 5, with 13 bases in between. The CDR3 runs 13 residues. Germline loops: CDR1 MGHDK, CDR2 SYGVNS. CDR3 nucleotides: TGTGCCAGCAGGGGGGGGGCAGGAACTGAAGCTTTCTTT. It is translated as CASRGGAGTEAFF.

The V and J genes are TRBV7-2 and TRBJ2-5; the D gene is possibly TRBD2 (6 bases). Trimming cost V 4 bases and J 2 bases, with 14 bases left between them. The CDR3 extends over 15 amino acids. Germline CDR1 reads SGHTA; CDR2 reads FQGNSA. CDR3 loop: CASSSSGLLQETQYF. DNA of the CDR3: TGTGCCAGCAGCTCCTCGGGACTTTTGCAAGAGACCCAGTACTTC.

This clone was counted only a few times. The CDR3 reads CASSEDEGRVYGYTF. The CDR3 coding sequence is TGTGCCAGCAGTGAAGACGAGGGTAGAGTGTATGGCTACACCTTC. The V call is TRBV6-1, the J call TRBJ1-2; D gene ambiguous. The CDR3 length is 15 residues. The germline gives CDR1 MNHNS, CDR2 SASEGT. V lost 1 base to trimming and J lost 5 bases, with 14 bases between them.

The CDR3: CAISAGWEQYF. The CDR3, as DNA: TGTGCCATCAGTGCAGGGTGGGAGCAGTACTTC. The chain combines TRBV10-3 with TRBJ2-7; possible D gene TRBD1, 5 bases. Trimming stripped 4 bases from V and 7 bases from J, with 8 bases between. Germline lookup yields CDR1 ENHRY and CDR2 SYGVKD. The CDR3 extends over 11 amino acids.

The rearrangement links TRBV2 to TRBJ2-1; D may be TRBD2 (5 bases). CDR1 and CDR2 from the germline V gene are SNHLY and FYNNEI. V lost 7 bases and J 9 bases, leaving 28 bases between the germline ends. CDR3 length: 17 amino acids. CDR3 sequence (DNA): TGTGCCAGCATCAAGGAGCCCGGGGTAGGGTTAACCAGTGAGCAGTTCTTC. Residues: CASIKEPGVGLTSEQFF.

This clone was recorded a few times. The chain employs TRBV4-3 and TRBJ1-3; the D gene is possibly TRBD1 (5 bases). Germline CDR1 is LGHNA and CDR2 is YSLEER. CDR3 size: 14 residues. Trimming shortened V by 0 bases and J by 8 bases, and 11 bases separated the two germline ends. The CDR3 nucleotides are TGCGCCAGCAGCCAAGATTCAGGGTCCGACACCATATATTTT. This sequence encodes CASSQDSGSDTIYF.

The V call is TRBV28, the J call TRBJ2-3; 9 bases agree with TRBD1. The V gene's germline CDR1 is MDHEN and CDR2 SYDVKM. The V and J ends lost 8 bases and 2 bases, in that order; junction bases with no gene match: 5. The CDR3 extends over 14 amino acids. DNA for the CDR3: TGTGCCAGCGTCCGGGACAGGGCCACAGATACGCAGTATTTT. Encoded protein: CASVRDRATDTQYF.

DNA for the CDR3: TGTGCCAGCAGTTTAACCCCGGACTATGGCTACACCTTC. This sequence encodes CASSLTPDYGYTF. The genes are TRBV6-2 or TRBV6-3 and TRBJ1-2; D call uncertain. V dropped 4 bases and J dropped 3 bases, with 9 bases sitting between them. The V gene's germline CDR1 is MNHEY and CDR2 SVGEGT. The CDR3 sequence is 13 residues long.

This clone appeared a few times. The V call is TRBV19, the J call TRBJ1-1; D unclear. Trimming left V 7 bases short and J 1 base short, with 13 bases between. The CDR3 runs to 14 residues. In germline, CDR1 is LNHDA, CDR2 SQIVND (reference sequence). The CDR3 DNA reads TGTGCCAGTACTAAGATGATGTCGAACACTGAAGCTTTCTTT. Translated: CASTKMMSNTEAFF.